A single sample gave rise to the 25 T cell receptor beta chains below, sequenced in a study of blood T cell repertoires in COVID-19. Assay: immunoSEQ multiplex PCR; the TCRdb copy retains only in-frame clones and omits some. The sample contains around 140,000 clones, approximately 87% of which appear only once. Sequences were obtained from peripheral blood. All receptors derive from a human donor in a cohort sampled during active COVID-19.

The chain couples TRBV7-3 to TRBJ2-3; 9 bases are shared with TRBD1. V lost 5 bases, J lost 1 base, and 7 bases stayed unmatched. The CDR3 extends over 16 amino acids. Per germline, CDR1 SGHTA and CDR2 FQGTGA. CDR3 loop: CASSLDRGLRTDTQYF. CDR3 coding DNA: TGTGCCAGCAGCCTGGACAGGGGCCTTCGCACAGATACGCAGTATTTT.

The sample holds one count of this clone. The rearrangement joins TRBV19 to TRBJ1-1, with TRBD1 identical over 9 bases. V trimming: 5 bases; J trimming: 1 base; junction bases outside the gene matches: 2. The CDR3 has 14 residues. From germline, CDR1 is LNHDA and CDR2 SQIVND (reference sequence). DNA of the CDR3: TGTGCCAGTAGTGTGGGACAGGGGAACACTGAAGCTTTCTTT. Its translation is CASSVGQGNTEAFF.

On this clone: The DNA is left out, because the CDR3 cannot be placed on it with certainty; the CDR3 is given as TCRdb lists it. The chain couples TRBV6-5 to TRBJ2-7; no DNA check was done on the table's D call, TRBD1. The germline V gene has CDR1 MNHEY and CDR2 SVGAGI. The CDR3 comprises 13 residues, both ends counted. The CDR3 sequence is CASSTSTGYEQYV.

The chain links TRBV7-8 to TRBJ2-6, with a tentative D call TRBD2 (6 bases). The CDR3 totals 17 residues. Per germline, CDR1 SGHVS and CDR2 FQNEAQ. Trimming left V 1 base short and J 0 bases short, with 10 bases between. CDR3 sequence reads: CASSLVGLLSGANVLTF. DNA of the CDR3: TGTGCCAGCAGCTTAGTGGGACTGCTCTCTGGGGCCAACGTCCTGACTTTC.

The chain carries TRBV4-1 and TRBJ2-4; no definite D call. The CDR3 consists of 13 residues. Trimming cost V 0 bases and J 8 bases, with 8 bases left between them. The germline V gene has CDR1 MGHRA and CDR2 YSYEKL. CDR3: CASSQDIRDIQYF. CDR3 DNA: TGCGCCAGCAGCCAAGATATACGGGACATTCAGTACTTC.

This rearrangement joins TRBV9 to TRBJ2-2; possible D gene TRBD2, 5 bases. Trimming shortened V by 4 bases and J by 4 bases, and 17 bases separated the two germline ends. In germline, CDR1 is SGDLS, CDR2 YYNGEE. This CDR3 comprises 16 residues. This chain's CDR3 is CASSRGREPSTGELFF. The CDR3 DNA reads TGTGCCAGCAGCCGTGGGAGAGAACCTTCCACCGGGGAGCTGTTTTTT. Full variable domain (remainder filled in from reference TRBV9 and TRBJ2-2): DSGVTQTPKHLITATGQRVTLRCSPRSGDLSVYWYQQSLDQGLQFLIQYYNGEERAKGNILERFSAQQFPDLHSELNLSSLELGDSALYFCASSRGREPSTGELFFGEGSRLTVL.

The chain links TRBV11-3 to TRBJ2-2; 7 nucleotides align to TRBD2. Germline CDR1 reads SGHNT; CDR2 reads YENEEA. This CDR3 has 15 amino acids. V lost 3 bases and J lost 5; bases outside the gene matches: 6. In DNA, the CDR3 is TGTGCCAGCAGCTTGAGCCGCGGGGGTACCGGGGAGCTGTTTTTT. As protein: CASSLSRGGTGELFF. Together with reference TRBV11-3 and TRBJ2-2, the CDR3 gives the full variable domain: EAGVVQSPRYKIIEKKQPVAFWCNPISGHNTLYWYLQNLGQGPELLIRYENEEAVDDSQLPKDRFSAERLKGVDSTLKIQPAELGDSAVYLCASSLSRGGTGELFFGEGSRLTVL.

The gene calls are TRBV7-3 and TRBJ2-3; 9 nucleotides agree with TRBD2. This CDR3 spans 15 amino acids. The V gene end was trimmed by 2 bases and the J gene end by 5 bases; junction bases not matched to a gene: 5. Looked up from germline, CDR1 is SGHTA and CDR2 is FQGTGA. CDR3 coding DNA: TGTGCCAGCAGCTTACAAGCGGGGGGCCAAGATACGCAGTATTTT. This gives the protein CASSLQAGGQDTQYF.

The chain couples TRBV7-2 to TRBJ1-2; a weak D match, TRBD1 (5 bases). The CDR3 contains 16 residues. Between the trimmed V and J ends, which lost 2 bases and 1 base, there was a span of 14 bases. The germline V gene encodes CDR1 SGHTA and CDR2 FQGNSA. The CDR3 loop is CASSLRGTTYNYGYTF. The CDR3 DNA reads as TGTGCCAGCAGCTTACGGGGGACCACATATAACTATGGCTACACCTTC.

The chain recombines TRBV30 with TRBJ1-1; D ambiguous. CDR1 and CDR2 (germline): GTSNPN, SVGIG (reference sequence). V was pared by 8 bases and J by 5 bases, with 12 bases between. CDR3 length: 11 residues. In DNA, the CDR3 is TGTGCCACCCTAGTCCTTACTGAAGCTTTCTTT. Translated: CATLVLTEAFF.

The V and J genes are TRBV19 and TRBJ2-2; TRBD1 is a possible D gene (5 bases). Germline CDR1 is LNHDA and CDR2 is SQIVND (reference sequence). The V end lost 3 bases, the J end lost 7 bases, and 12 bases lay between the germline ends. This CDR3 contains 14 residues. In DNA, the CDR3 is TGTGCCAGTAGTATCCAGGGCTCTCGCGGGGAGCTGTTTTTT. Its protein product is CASSIQGSRGELFF.

The chain recombines TRBV7-9 with TRBJ2-2; 11 nucleotides line up with TRBD1. The V and J ends lost 0 bases and 5 bases, in that order; junction bases with no gene match: 5. The CDR3 loop spans 17 amino acids. CDR1 and CDR2 (germline): SEHNR, FQNEAQ (reference sequence). The CDR3 reads CASSLARWDRGTGELFF. The CDR3 DNA follows: TGTGCCAGCAGCTTAGCCCGGTGGGACAGGGGGACCGGGGAGCTGTTTTTT.

The gene calls are TRBV6-5 and TRBJ2-7, with TRBD2 as a possible D gene (7 bases). Germline CDR1 MNHEY, CDR2 SVGAGI. Trimming cost V 9 bases and J 5 bases, with 17 bases left between them. This CDR3 has 13 amino acids. CDR3 coding DNA: TGTGCCAGTCGTCCTAGGGGGGGCCACGAGCAGTACGTC. The encoded protein is CASRPRGGHEQYV.

This clone has just a few counts. The chain couples TRBV5-5 to TRBJ2-1; TRBD2 agrees at 10 bases. The CDR3 has 16 residues. The V and J ends lost 0 bases and 5 bases, in that order; junction bases with no gene match: 5. In germline, CDR1 is SGHKS, CDR2 YYEKEE (reference sequence). The DNA for the CDR3 is TGTGCCAGCAGCTTGGGGGCTAGCGGGAGAGACAATGAGCAGTTCTTC. It specifies CASSLGASGRDNEQFF. The variable domain in full, completed from reference TRBV5-5 and TRBJ2-1, reads DAGVTQSPTHLIKTRGQQVTLRCSPISGHKSVSWYQQVLGQGPQFIFQYYEKEERGRGNFPDRFSARQFPNYSSELNVNALLLGDSALYLCASSLGASGRDNEQFFGPGTRLTVL.

This clone has only a few counts. The chain carries TRBV6-5 and TRBJ1-1, with 7 positions matching TRBD1. J was trimmed by 0 bases and V by 6 bases; bases with no gene match: 7. Germline CDR1 is MNHEY and CDR2 is SVGAGI. The CDR3 is made up of 15 amino acids. The CDR3 spells CASRPRGVLNTEAFF. The CDR3 DNA is TGTGCCAGCAGACCCAGGGGGGTCCTGAACACTGAAGCTTTCTTT.

The chain has TRBV29-1 and TRBJ1-1; 7 bases fit TRBD1. In germline, CDR1 is SQVTM, CDR2 ANQGSEA. V lost 3 bases to trimming and J lost 0 bases; unmatched junction nucleotides: 4. The CDR3 is 14 amino acids. DNA of the CDR3: TGCAGCGTTGACCAGACAGGGATGAACACTGAAGCTTTCTTT. Translated: CSVDQTGMNTEAFF.

The chain recombines TRBV7-2 with TRBJ2-1; TRBD2 matches at 9 bases. With 4 bases clipped from V and 5 bases from J, the junction kept 6 bases outside the gene matches. The germline V gene encodes CDR1 SGHTA and CDR2 FQGNSA. This CDR3 is 15 amino acids long. This CDR3 is CASSSQGLANNEQFF. The DNA for the CDR3 is TGTGCCAGCAGCTCACAGGGACTAGCTAACAATGAGCAGTTCTTC.

V gene TRBV5-1 combines with J gene TRBJ1-1; the D is unclear. The length of the CDR3 is 16 residues. Germline V gene data show CDR1 as SGHRS and CDR2 as YFSETQ. Trimming removed 1 base at V and 0 bases at J, with 13 bases between. CDR3 sequence reads: CASSLRLAAMNTEAFF. In DNA, the CDR3 is TGCGCCAGCAGCTTGAGATTGGCGGCAATGAACACTGAAGCTTTCTTT.

The chain links TRBV11-2 to TRBJ2-2; the match to TRBD2 covers 12 bases. Trimming removed 5 bases from V and 5 bases from J; junction bases left unmatched: 6. The germline V gene has CDR1 SGHAT and CDR2 FQNNGV. The CDR3 runs 16 residues. CDR3 protein: CASSLSSGGVTGELFF. In nucleotides, the CDR3 is TGTGCCAGCAGCCTTTCTAGCGGGGGGGTTACCGGGGAGCTGTTTTTT.

This clone was found a few times. V usage is TRBV5-4 and J usage is TRBJ2-1, with 10 bases aligning to TRBD2. The ends lost 4 bases at V and 7 bases at J; junction bases unmatched: 11. Germline CDR1 and CDR2: SGHNT and YYREEE (reference sequence). The CDR3 covers 16 residues. CDR3 coding DNA: TGTGCCAGCAGCGTACCCAGCGGGAGGGTTATGAATGAGCAGTTCTTC. Its protein is CASSVPSGRVMNEQFF.

V is TRBV6-1 and J is TRBJ1-1, with 8 bases that match TRBD1. The CDR3 is made up of 15 amino acids. The germline V gene encodes CDR1 MNHNS and CDR2 SASEGT. Trimming cost V 1 base and J 3 bases; bases outside gene matches: 4. The CDR3 nucleotides read TGTGCCAGCAGTGAAGACAGGGGGGGAGACACTGAAGCTTTCTTT. Its translation: CASSEDRGGDTEAFF.

The V call is TRBV5-4, the J call TRBJ1-1, with a possible D match to TRBD1 (5 bases). Germline CDR1 reads SGHNT; CDR2 reads YYREEE (reference sequence). The CDR3 totals 14 residues. Trimming left V 0 bases short and J 0 bases short, with 6 bases between. The DNA of the CDR3 is TGTGCCAGCAGCTTGGCAGGGATGAACACTGAAGCTTTCTTT. Translation gives CASSLAGMNTEAFF.

V and J are TRBV10-1 and TRBJ1-2; TRBD1 is a possible D gene (5 bases). Germline V lookup: CDR1 WNHNN, CDR2 SYGVQD (reference sequence). V was shortened by 1 base and J by 2 bases, with 5 bases between the two germline ends. The CDR3 extends over 13 amino acids. CDR3 loop: CASSEYRNYGYTF. The CDR3 region has the DNA TGCGCCAGCAGTGAGTACAGGAACTATGGCTACACCTTC.

This clone was picked up one time. This sequence joins TRBV11-3 and TRBJ2-2; TRBD1 matches 7 bases. CDR1 SGHNT and CDR2 YENEEA come from the germline V gene. This CDR3 contains 15 residues. V was clipped by 6 bases and J by 4 bases; unmatched bases: 8. The DNA of the CDR3 is TGTGCCAGCAGTATCCGGGACAGTCGCACCGGGGAGCTGTTTTTT. Translation gives CASSIRDSRTGELFF.

The chain links TRBV19 to TRBJ2-7, with TRBD1 matching over 8 bases. The CDR3 is 14 amino acids. Trimming cost V 3 bases and J 3 bases; bases outside gene matches: 4. Germline V gene sequence: CDR1 LNHDA, CDR2 SQIVND (reference sequence). The DNA of the CDR3 is TGTGCCAGTAGTATTCTGGACAGGGACTACGAGCAGTACTTC. It codes for CASSILDRDYEQYF.